The 8 T cell receptor beta chains below come from one sample, sequenced in a study of blood T cell repertoires in COVID-19. Some clones are missing from TCRdb's copy, which holds only in-frame ones; the method was immunoSEQ multiplex PCR. Found here are about 140,000 clones, 82% of them singletons; the top ten hold 4% to 5%. Sequencing was done on a sample of peripheral blood. Source of these receptors: a woman of 80 years or more with acute or convalescent COVID-19.

The chain employs TRBV19 and TRBJ1-6; a possible D gene is TRBD1 (5 bases). The CDR3 is 16 amino acids. Germline CDR1 is LNHDA and CDR2 is SQIVND (reference sequence). Between the trimmed V and J ends, which lost 6 bases and 9 bases, there was a span of 21 bases. The CDR3 DNA reads as TGTGCCAGTAGCCGGGCATCGACAGTATTCGGTTCACCCCTCCACTTT. Its translation is CASSRASTVFGSPLHF.

The rearrangement joins TRBV4-1 to TRBJ2-1, with D maybe TRBD2 (6 bases). This CDR3 is built from 20 residues. The germline V and J ends were trimmed by 3 bases and 5 bases, with 29 bases remaining between them. From germline, CDR1 is MGHRA and CDR2 YSYEKL. CDR3: CASSQKSVPGAGHFHNEQFF. The DNA for the CDR3 is TGCGCCAGCAGCCAGAAATCGGTTCCGGGAGCAGGGCATTTTCACAATGAGCAGTTCTTC.

The genes are TRBV27 and TRBJ2-3; no clear D. Germline-derived CDR1 and CDR2 are MNHEY and SMNVEV (reference sequence). With 4 bases removed from V and 1 base from J, the gap between germline ends came to 9 bases. The CDR3 is 14 residues long. The CDR3 sequence is CASSWARGTDTQYF. The CDR3 DNA follows: TGTGCCAGCAGTTGGGCCCGAGGCACAGATACGCAGTATTTT.

V is TRBV27 and J is TRBJ1-2, with no clear D. The CDR3 spans 14 residues. Per the germline V gene, CDR1 is MNHEY and CDR2 is SMNVEV (reference sequence). Deletions cut 6 bases from V and 7 bases from J, with 18 bases between. CDR3 in amino acids: CASSPLLHRGGYTF. The CDR3 DNA reads as TGTGCCAGCAGCCCGCTACTGCACCGGGGTGGCTACACCTTC.

This chain uses TRBV27 with TRBJ2-7; D is possibly TRBD1 (5 bases). Germline lookup yields CDR1 MNHEY and CDR2 SMNVEV (reference sequence). This CDR3 comprises 13 residues. The germline V and J ends were trimmed by 2 bases and 2 bases, with 7 bases remaining between them. CDR3 sequence: CASSLTGPYEQYF. The CDR3 DNA is TGTGCCAGCAGTTTAACAGGTCCCTACGAGCAGTACTTC.

This clone was seen a few times. The chain uses TRBV5-1 and TRBJ1-3; 7 bases fit TRBD1. The CDR3 spans 14 residues. In germline, CDR1 is SGHRS, CDR2 YFSETQ. V lost 0 bases to trimming and J lost 8 bases; unmatched junction nucleotides: 5. CDR3 sequence (DNA): TGCGCCAGCAGCTTGGGACAGGGTTCGGACACCATATATTTT. It codes for CASSLGQGSDTIYF.

This clone appeared a few times. CDR3 bases: TGTGCCAGCAGCTTTATACAGGGTGGGAATGACTATGGCTACACCTTC. Translating gives CASSFIQGGNDYGYTF. This chain uses TRBV7-9 with TRBJ1-2; the D gene is possibly TRBD1 (6 bases). The CDR3 is 16 amino acids. Germline CDR1 is SEHNR and CDR2 is FQNEAQ (reference sequence). Trimming stripped 3 bases from V and 3 bases from J, with 17 bases between.

The genes are TRBV4-1 and TRBJ2-1, with D maybe TRBD2 (6 bases). This CDR3 comprises 14 residues. Germline CDR1 is MGHRA and CDR2 is YSYEKL. Trimming took off 4 bases at V and 7 bases at J, with 14 bases between the two ends. CDR3 nucleotide sequence: TGCGCCAGCAGCCCCGGTTTACGGGGGAATGAGCAGTTCTTC. This gives the protein CASSPGLRGNEQFF.